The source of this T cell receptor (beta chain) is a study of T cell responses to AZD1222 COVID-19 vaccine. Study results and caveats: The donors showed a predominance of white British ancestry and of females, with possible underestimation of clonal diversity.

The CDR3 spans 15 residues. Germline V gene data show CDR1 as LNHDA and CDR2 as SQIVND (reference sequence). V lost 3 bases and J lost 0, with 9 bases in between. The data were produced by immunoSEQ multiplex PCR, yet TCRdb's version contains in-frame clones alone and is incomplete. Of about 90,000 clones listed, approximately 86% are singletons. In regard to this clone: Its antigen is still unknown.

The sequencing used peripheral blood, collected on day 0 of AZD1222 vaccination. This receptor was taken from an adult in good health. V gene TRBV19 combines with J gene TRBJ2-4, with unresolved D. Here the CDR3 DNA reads TGTGCCAGTAGTATTCCCGGGCTAGCCAAAAACATTCAGTACTTC. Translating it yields CASSIPGLAKNIQYF.